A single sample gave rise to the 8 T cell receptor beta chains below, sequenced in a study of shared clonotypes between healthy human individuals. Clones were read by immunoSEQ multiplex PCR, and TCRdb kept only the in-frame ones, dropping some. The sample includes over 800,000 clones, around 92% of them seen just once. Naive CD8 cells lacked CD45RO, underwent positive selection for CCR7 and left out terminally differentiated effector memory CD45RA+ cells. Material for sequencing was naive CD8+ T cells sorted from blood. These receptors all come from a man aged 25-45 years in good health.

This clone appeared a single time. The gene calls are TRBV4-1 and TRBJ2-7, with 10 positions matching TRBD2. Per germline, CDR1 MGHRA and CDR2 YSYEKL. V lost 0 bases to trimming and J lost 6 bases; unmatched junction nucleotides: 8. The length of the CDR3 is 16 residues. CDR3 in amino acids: CASSQDWGTSELEQYF. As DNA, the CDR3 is TGCGCCAGCAGCCAAGATTGGGGGACTAGCGAACTCGAGCAGTACTTC.

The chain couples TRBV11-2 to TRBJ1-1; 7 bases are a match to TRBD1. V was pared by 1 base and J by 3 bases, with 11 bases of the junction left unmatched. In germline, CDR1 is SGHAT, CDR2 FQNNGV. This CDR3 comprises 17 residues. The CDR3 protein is CASSLAEGRQGYTEAFF. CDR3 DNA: TGTGCCAGCAGCTTAGCCGAGGGGCGACAGGGCTACACTGAAGCTTTCTTT. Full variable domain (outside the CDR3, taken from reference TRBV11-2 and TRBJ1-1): EAGVAQSPRYKIIEKRQSVAFWCNPISGHATLYWYQQILGQGPKLLIQFQNNGVVDDSQLPKDRFSAERLKGVDSTLKIQPAKLEDSAVYLCASSLAEGRQGYTEAFFGQGTRLTVV.

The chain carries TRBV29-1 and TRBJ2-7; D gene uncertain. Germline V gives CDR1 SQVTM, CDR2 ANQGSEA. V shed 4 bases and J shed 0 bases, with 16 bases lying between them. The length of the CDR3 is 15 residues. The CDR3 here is CSVVWVGSYSYEQYF. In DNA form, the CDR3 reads TGCAGCGTTGTGTGGGTAGGGTCGTACTCCTACGAGCAGTACTTC.

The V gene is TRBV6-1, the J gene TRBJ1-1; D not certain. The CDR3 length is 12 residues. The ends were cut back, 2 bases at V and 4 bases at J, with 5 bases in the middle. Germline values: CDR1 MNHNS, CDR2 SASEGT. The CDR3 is CASSELSTEAFF. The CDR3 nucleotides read TGTGCCAGCAGTGAACTGAGCACTGAAGCTTTCTTT.

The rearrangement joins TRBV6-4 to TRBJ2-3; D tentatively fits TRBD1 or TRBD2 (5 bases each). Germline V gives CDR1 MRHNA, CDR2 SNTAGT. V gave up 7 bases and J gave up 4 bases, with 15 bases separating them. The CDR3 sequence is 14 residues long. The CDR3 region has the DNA TGTGCCAGCATGCTGAGGGGCAGGGCAGATACGCAGTATTTT. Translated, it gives CASMLRGRADTQYF.

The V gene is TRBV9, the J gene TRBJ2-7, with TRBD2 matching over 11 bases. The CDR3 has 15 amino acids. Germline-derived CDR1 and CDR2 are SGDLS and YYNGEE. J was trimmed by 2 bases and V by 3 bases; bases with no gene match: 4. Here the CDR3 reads CASSATSGVPYEQYF. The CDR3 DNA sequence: TGTGCCAGCAGCGCGACTAGCGGGGTACCCTACGAGCAGTACTTC.

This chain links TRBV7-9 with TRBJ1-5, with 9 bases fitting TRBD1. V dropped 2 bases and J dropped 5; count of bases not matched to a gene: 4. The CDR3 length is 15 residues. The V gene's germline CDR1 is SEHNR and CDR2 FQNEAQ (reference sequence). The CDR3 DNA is TGTGCCAGCAGCTTATGGACAGGGGTCGATCAGCCCCAGCATTTT. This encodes CASSLWTGVDQPQHF.

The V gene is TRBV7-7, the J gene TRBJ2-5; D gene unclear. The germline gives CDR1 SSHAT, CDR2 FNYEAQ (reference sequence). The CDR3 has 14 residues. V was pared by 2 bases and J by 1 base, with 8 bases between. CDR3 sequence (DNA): TGTGCCAGCAGCTTAACGACTTCCCAAGAGACCCAGTACTTC. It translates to CASSLTTSQETQYF.